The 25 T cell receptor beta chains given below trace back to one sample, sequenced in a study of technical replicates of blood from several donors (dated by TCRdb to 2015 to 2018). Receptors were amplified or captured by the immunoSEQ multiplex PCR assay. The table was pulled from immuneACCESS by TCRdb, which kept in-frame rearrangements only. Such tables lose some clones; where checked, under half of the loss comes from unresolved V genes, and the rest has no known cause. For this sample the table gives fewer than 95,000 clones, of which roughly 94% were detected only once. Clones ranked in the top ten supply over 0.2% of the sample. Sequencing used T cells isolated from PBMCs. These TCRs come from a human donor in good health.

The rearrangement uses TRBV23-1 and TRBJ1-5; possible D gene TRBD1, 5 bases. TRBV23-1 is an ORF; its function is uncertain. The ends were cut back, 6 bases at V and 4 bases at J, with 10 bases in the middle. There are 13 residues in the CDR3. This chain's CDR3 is CASSRGINQPQHF. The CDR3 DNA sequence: TGCGCCAGCAGCCGGGGGATAAATCAGCCCCAGCATTTT.

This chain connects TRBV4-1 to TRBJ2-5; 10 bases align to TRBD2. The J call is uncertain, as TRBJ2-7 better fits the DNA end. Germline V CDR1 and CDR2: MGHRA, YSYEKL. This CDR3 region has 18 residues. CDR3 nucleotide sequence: TGCGCCAGCAGCCATCGGGGGGCTAGCGGGAGATCTTGGTCCGAGCAGTACTTC. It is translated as CASSHRGASGRSWSEQYF.

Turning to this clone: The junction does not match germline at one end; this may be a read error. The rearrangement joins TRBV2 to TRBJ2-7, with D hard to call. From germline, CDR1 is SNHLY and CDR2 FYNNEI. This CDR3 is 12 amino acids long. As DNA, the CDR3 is TGTGCCAGCAGTCAAGCGAGCTACGAGCAGTACTTC. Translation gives CASSQASYEQYF.

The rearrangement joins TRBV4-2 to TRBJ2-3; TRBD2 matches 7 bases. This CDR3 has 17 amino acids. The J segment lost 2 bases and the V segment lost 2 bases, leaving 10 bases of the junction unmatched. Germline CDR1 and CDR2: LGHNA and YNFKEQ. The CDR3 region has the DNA TGTGCCAGCAGCCAACGAGCGGGGAGCCGGGACACAGATACGCAGTATTTT. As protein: CASSQRAGSRDTDTQYF.

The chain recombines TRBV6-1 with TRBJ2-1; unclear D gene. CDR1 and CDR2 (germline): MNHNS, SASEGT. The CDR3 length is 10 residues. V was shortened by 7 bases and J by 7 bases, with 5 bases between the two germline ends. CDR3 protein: CASTENEQFF. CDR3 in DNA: TGTGCCAGCACAGAAAATGAGCAGTTCTTC.

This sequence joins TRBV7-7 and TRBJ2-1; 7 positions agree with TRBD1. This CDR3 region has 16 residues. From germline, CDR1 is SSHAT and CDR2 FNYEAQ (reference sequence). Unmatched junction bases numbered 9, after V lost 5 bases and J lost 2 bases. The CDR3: CASSRKEGTAYNEQFF. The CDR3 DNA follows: TGTGCCAGCAGCCGCAAAGAGGGGACAGCCTACAATGAGCAGTTCTTC.

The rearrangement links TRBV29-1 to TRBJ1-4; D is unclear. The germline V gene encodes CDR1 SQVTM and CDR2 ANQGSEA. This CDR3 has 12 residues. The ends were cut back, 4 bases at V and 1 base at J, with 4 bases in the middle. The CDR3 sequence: CSVGRTNEKLFF. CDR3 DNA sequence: TGCAGCGTTGGCAGAACTAATGAAAAACTGTTTTTT.

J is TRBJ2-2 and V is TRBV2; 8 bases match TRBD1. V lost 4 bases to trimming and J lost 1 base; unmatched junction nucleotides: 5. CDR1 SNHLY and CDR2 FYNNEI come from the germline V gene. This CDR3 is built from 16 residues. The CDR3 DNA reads TGTGCCAGCAGTGTAACCGGGACAGGGAACACCGGGGAGCTGTTTTTT. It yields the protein CASSVTGTGNTGELFF.

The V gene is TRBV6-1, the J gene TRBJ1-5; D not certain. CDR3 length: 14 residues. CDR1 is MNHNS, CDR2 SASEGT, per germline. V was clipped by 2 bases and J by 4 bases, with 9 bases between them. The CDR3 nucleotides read TGTGCCAGCAGTGAAAGTGTCGGGAATCAGCCCCAGCATTTT. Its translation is CASSESVGNQPQHF.

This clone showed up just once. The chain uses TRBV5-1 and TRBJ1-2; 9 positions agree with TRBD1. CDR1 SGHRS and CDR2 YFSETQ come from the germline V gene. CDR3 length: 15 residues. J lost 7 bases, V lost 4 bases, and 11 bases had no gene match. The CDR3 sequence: CASSIKTGQGAGYTF. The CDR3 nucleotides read TGCGCCAGCAGCATTAAGACGGGACAGGGCGCTGGCTACACCTTC.

The CDR3 protein is CASSLGSSDIVGQYF. The CDR3 coding sequence is TGTGCCAGCAGTTTAGGGTCTAGCGATATAGTCGGGCAGTACTTC. The V and J genes are TRBV27 and TRBJ2-7, with D possibly TRBD2 on 6 matching bases. Germline V gives CDR1 MNHEY, CDR2 SMNVEV (reference sequence). The CDR3 consists of 15 residues. The ends were cut back, 2 bases at V and 9 bases at J, with 20 bases in the middle.

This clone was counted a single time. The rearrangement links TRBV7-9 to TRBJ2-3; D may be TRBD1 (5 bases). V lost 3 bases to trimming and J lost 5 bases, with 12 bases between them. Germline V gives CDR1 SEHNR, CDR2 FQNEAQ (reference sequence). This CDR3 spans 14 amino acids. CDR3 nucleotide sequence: TGTGCCAGCAGCTTTATCCCAACAGGAGATACGCAGTATTTT. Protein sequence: CASSFIPTGDTQYF.

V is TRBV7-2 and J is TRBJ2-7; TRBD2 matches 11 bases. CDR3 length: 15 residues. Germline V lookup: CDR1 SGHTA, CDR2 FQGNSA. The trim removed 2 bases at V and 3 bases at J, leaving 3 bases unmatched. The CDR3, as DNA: TGTGCCAGCAGCTTACTAGCGGGAGGTTACTACGAGCAGTACTTC. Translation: CASSLLAGGYYEQYF. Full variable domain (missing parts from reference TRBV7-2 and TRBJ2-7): GAGVSQSPSNKVTEKGKDVELRCDPISGHTALYWYRQSLGQGLEFLIYFQGNSAPDKSGLPSDRFSAERTGGSVSTLTIQRTQQEDSAVYLCASSLLAGGYYEQYFGPGTRLTVT.

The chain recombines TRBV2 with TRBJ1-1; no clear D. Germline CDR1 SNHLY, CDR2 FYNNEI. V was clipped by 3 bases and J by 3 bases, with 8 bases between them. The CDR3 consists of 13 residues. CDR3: CASSEYRHTEAFF. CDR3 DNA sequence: TGTGCCAGCAGTGAGTACAGACACACTGAAGCTTTCTTT. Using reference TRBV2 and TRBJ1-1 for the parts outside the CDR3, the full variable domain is EPEVTQTPSHQVTQMGQEVILRCVPISNHLYFYWYRQILGQKVEFLVSFYNNEISEKSEIFDDQFSVERPDGSNFTLKIRSTKLEDSAMYFCASSEYRHTEAFFGQGTRLTVV.

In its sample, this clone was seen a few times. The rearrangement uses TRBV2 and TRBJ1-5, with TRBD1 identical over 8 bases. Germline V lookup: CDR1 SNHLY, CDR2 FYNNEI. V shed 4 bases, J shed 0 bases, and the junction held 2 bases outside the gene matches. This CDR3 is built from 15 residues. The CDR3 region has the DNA TGTGCCAGCAGTGGGACAGGGTATAGCAATCAGCCCCAGCATTTT. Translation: CASSGTGYSNQPQHF. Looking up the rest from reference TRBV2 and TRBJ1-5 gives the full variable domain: EPEVTQTPSHQVTQMGQEVILRCVPISNHLYFYWYRQILGQKVEFLVSFYNNEISEKSEIFDDQFSVERPDGSNFTLKIRSTKLEDSAMYFCASSGTGYSNQPQHFGDGTRLSIL.

CDR3 in DNA: TGTGCCAGCAGCGTAGCTGAGGACAGCAACTATGGCTACACCTTC. Translating it yields CASSVAEDSNYGYTF. V gene TRBV9 combines with J gene TRBJ1-2; perhaps TRBD1 as D (6 bases). Trimming left V 0 bases short and J 2 bases short, with 11 bases between. Germline CDR1 SGDLS, CDR2 YYNGEE. The CDR3 spans 15 residues.

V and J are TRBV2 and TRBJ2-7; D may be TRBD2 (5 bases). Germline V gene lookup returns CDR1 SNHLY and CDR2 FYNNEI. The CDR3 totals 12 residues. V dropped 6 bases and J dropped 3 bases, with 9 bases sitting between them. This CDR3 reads CASRDSYYEQYF. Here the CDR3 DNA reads TGTGCCAGCAGGGACTCCTACTACGAGCAGTACTTC.

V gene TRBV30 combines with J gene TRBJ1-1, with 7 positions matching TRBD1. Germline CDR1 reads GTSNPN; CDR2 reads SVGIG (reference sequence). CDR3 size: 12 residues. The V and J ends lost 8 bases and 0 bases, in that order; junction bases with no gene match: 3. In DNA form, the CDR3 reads TGTGCCCTCAGGGGGATGAACACTGAAGCTTTCTTT. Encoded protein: CALRGMNTEAFF.

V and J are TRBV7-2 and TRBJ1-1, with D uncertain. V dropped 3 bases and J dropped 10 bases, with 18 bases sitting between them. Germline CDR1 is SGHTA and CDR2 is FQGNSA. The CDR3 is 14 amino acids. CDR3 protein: CASSFLTAPSGAFF. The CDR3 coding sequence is TGTGCCAGCAGCTTCTTGACGGCCCCAAGCGGAGCTTTCTTT.

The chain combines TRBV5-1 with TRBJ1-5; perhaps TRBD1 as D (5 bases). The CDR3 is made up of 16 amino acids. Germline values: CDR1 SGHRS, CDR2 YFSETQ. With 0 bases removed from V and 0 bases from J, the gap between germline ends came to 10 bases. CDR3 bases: TGCGCCAGCAGCTTGGGGGCCAGGGATAGCAATCAGCCCCAGCATTTT. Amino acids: CASSLGARDSNQPQHF.

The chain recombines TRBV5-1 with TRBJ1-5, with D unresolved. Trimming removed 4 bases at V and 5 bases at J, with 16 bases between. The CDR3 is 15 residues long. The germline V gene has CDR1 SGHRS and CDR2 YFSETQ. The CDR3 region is CASSLTGITYQPQHF. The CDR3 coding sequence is TGCGCCAGCAGCCTAACCGGGATTACCTATCAGCCCCAGCATTTT.

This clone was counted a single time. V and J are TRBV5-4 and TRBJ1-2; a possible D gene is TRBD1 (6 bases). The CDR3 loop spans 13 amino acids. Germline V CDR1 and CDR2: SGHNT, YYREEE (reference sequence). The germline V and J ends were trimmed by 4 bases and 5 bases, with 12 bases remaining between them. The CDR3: CASSLGAGYGYTF. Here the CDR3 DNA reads TGTGCCAGCAGCCTGGGGGCTGGGTATGGCTACACCTTC.

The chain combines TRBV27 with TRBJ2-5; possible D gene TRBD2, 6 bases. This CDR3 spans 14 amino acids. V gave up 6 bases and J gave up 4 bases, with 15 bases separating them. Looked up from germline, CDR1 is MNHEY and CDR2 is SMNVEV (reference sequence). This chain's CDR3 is CASSRRGVVETQYF. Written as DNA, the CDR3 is TGTGCCAGCAGCCGGAGGGGTGTCGTAGAGACCCAGTACTTC.

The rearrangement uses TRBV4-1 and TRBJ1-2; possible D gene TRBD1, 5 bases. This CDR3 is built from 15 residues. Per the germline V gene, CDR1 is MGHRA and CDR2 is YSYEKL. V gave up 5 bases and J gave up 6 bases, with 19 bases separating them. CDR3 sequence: CASSSQNGGNDGYTF. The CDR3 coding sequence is TGCGCCAGCAGCTCCCAAAACGGGGGGAACGATGGCTACACCTTC.

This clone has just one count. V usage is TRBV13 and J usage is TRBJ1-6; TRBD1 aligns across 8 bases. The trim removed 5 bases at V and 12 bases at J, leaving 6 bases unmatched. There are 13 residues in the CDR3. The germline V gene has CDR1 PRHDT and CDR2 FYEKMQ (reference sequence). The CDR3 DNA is TGTGCCAGCAGCCAAAACAGGGGGGAACCCCTCCACTTT. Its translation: CASSQNRGEPLHF.